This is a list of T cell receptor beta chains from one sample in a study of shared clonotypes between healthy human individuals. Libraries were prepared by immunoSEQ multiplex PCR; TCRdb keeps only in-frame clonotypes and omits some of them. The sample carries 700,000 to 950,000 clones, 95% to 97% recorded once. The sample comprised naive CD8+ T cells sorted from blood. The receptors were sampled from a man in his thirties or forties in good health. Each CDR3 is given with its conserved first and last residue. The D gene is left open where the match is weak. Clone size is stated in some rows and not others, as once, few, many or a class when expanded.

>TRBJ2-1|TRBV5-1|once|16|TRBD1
CASSNLRDRAMGEQFF
TGCGCCAGCTCCAACCTCCGGGACAGGGCTATGGGGGAGCAGTTCTTC
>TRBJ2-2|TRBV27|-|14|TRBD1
CASTPGTGSGELFF
TGTGCCAGCACCCCCGGGACAGGCTCCGGGGAGCTGTTTTTT
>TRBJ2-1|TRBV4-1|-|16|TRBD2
CASSPRGLAGPNEQFF
TGCGCCAGCAGCCCAAGGGGACTAGCGGGTCCCAATGAGCAGTTCTTC
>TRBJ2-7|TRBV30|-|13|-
CAWSEGYSYEQYF
TGTGCCTGGAGTGAGGGTTACTCCTACGAGCAGTACTTC
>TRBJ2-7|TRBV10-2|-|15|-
CASSLFPRGPYEQYF
TGCGCCAGCAGTCTTTTCCCCAGGGGACCCTACGAGCAGTACTTC
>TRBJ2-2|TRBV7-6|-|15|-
CASSLDPAVTGELFF
TGTGCCAGCAGCTTAGATCCAGCGGTCACCGGGGAGCTGTTTTTT
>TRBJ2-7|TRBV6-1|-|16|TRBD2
CASSVTTSGTTYEQYF
TGTGCCAGCAGTGTCACGACTAGCGGGACCACCTACGAGCAGTACTTC
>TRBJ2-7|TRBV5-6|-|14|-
CASSRTAPSYEQYF
TGTGCCAGCAGCCGGACAGCGCCCTCCTACGAGCAGTACTTC
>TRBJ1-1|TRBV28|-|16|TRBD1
CASSFSIRDRNTEAFF
TGTGCCAGCAGTTTCAGTATAAGGGACAGGAACACTGAAGCTTTCTTT
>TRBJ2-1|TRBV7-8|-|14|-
CASSLLRDGSEQFF
TGTGCCAGCAGCTTACTCCGGGACGGAAGTGAGCAGTTCTTC
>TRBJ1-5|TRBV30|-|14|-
CAWSDTGVGQPQHF
TGTGCCTGGAGTGACACGGGGGTTGGCCAGCCCCAGCATTTT
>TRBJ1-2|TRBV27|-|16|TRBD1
CASSEGTVFSNYGYTF
TGTGCCAGCAGTGAGGGGACAGTCTTTTCTAACTATGGCTACACCTTC
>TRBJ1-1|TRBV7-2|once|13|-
CASSLAPGREAFF
TGTGCCAGCAGCTTAGCCCCAGGCAGGGAAGCTTTCTTT
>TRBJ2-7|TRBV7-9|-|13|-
CASSFKGSYEQYF
TGTGCCAGCAGCTTTAAGGGCTCCTACGAGCAGTACTTC
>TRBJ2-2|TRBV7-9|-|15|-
CASSLEGGLTGELFF
TGTGCCAGCAGCTTAGAGGGCGGCCTCACCGGGGAGCTGTTTTTT
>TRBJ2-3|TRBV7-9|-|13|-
CASSPRLVDTQYF
TGTGCCAGCAGCCCCCGATTGGTAGATACGCAGTATTTT
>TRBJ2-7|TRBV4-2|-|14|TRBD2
CASSHGTSNYEQYF
TGTGCCAGCAGCCACGGGACTAGCAACTACGAGCAGTACTTC
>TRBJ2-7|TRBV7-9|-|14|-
CASSSSTVFYEQYF
TGTGCCAGCAGCTCATCGACAGTTTTCTACGAGCAGTACTTC
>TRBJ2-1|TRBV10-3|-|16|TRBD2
CAISDSGLASYNEQFF
TGTGCCATCAGTGATTCGGGACTAGCCTCCTACAATGAGCAGTTCTTC
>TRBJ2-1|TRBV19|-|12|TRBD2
CASSRGGNEQFF
TGTGCCAGTAGTCGGGGGGGCAATGAGCAGTTCTTC
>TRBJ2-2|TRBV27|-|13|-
CASSTANTGELFF
TGTGCCAGCAGTACAGCTAACACCGGGGAGCTGTTTTTT
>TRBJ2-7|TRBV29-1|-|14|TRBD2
CSVELGRASYEQYF
TGCAGCGTTGAGCTCGGGAGGGCGTCCTACGAGCAGTACTTC
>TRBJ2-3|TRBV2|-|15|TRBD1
CASSTGQGSTDTQYF
TGTGCCAGCAGTACTGGACAGGGTAGCACAGATACGCAGTATTTT
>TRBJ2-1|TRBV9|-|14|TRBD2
CASSPEGREHEQFF
TGTGCCAGCAGCCCAGAAGGGAGGGAGCATGAGCAGTTCTTC
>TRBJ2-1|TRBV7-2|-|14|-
CASSETGGYNEQFF
TGTGCCAGCAGTGAGACTGGGGGATACAATGAGCAGTTCTTC
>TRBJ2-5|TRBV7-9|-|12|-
CASSKTGETQYF
TGTGCCAGCAGCAAAACGGGAGAGACCCAGTACTTC